This T cell receptor (beta chain) was profiled in a study of identical twins. TCRdb re-called the 5' RACE reads through MiXCR, storing one row per CDR3 protein. This sample has 300,000 to 350,000 distinct CDR3 sequences; about 12% occur once, and the top ten carry about 7%. From germline, CDR1 is MNHEY and CDR2 SMNVEV (reference sequence). V gave up 2 bases and J gave up 4 bases, with 15 bases separating them. The CDR3 runs to 16 residues. Whole-study results and caveats: In zero-insertion analyses, partial confounding could arise from invariant MAIT and iNKT cells. An excess of low generation probability was shown by twin-shared out-of-frame alpha sequences. A lower insertion count was a feature of abundant cord blood beta clonotypes, with no such feature in memory repertoires.

On this clonotype: Its antigen is unidentified.

These data are also associated with another study on yellow fever vaccine responses in identical twins.

The chain is built from TRBV27 and TRBJ2-1; D is possibly TRBD2 (6 bases). What was sequenced was CD8+ T cells sorted from blood. This clonotype originated in a woman aged 18-29 years in good health. In nucleotides, the CDR3 is TGTGCCAGCAGTTTAGATCGGGAGAGGTCGTACAATGAGCAGTTCTTC. The encoded protein is CASSLDRERSYNEQFF.